The TCR beta chain under discussion was sequenced for a study of blood T cell repertoires in COVID-19 (TCRdb year 2020). Looking at the study overall: Collaborator samples came from the United States, Italy and Spain and covered acute and convalescent phases of COVID-19. A freely available public database, intended as a resource for researchers studying the immune response to SARS-CoV-2, is where the repertoires were released. Where HLA class I and class II types were available, the types were taken from metadata supplied by the sample provider, not from assay-based typing. The material from the prospective study consisted of cDNA or gDNA derived from T cells, B-cell-depleted T cells, or PBMCs. Samples were obtained from the ongoing ImmuneRACE study (first 160 participants) and from 950 to 1,500 subjects provided by 6 global collaborators. Subjects who had been exposed to COVID-19, were actively infected with it, or had recovered from it provided the deeply sampled blood TCRbeta repertoires that made up the dataset. A de-identified subject ID, COVID-19 status, age in years and sex were almost always included in the sample metadata.

What the research found in general, with its limitations: The amount of clinical and demographic metadata varied by source and participant and was provided uncurated.

Reading from cysteine to phenylalanine, the CDR3 counts 13 amino acids. Of the read, only the CDR3 DNA is kept; its 39 bases are in frame from base 1. V loses 0 bases, J loses 3 bases, and the germline ends lie 7 bases apart. From the germline V gene, CDR1 is SGHTS and CDR2 is YDEGEE. TCRbeta CDR3 regions were amplified from genomic DNA using the immunoSEQ Assay, a bias-controlled multiplex PCR. Per the original workflow: Within the assay, amplification of reference gene primers was used to estimate how many nucleated cells each sample contained. To quantify the absolute abundance of each unique TCRbeta CDR3 rearrangement, sequence reads were collapsed and filtered. For each sample, productive Simpson clonality was calculated as the square root of Simpson's diversity index across productive rearrangements. In TCRdb, the immuneACCESS table is reduced to in-frame sequences with V and J assigned. These tables do not hold every clone; where another copy was compared, an unresolved V gene accounts for under half, and the others remain unexplained. Clone size and the V and J calls come from that table; the DNA yielded D and trimming. Here the sample has hundreds of thousands of clones; approximately 86% occur a single time. In total, the top ten clones hold approximately 1% of the sample.

Participants in the prospective study were enrolled through a virtual design, were aged roughly 18 to 90 years, and lived in roughly 24 United States geographic areas. In the prospective study, cohorts were assigned on the basis of participant-reported clinical history obtained from a screening survey and a study questionnaire. Recovered participants in ImmuneRACE Cohort 3 were defined by two consecutive negative NP/OP PCR tests, clearance by a healthcare professional, or resolution of symptoms. In the prospective study, mobile phlebotomists collected whole blood, serum and a nasopharyngeal or oropharyngeal swab from each participant. Over a roughly 2-month period, participants in the prospective study had the option of providing additional blood draws and questionnaires. Before DNA extraction, blood samples from the prospective study were shipped at room temperature or frozen. This clone was counted once. Its antigen is still unknown. There are no base qualities to consult, and no much larger clone falls within one base.

Sequencing used PBMCs or T cells enriched from blood (not recorded which). The V and J genes are TRBV5-8 and TRBJ2-7; the D gene remains uncertain. The clonotype comes from a woman aged 25 to 45 who had recovered from COVID-19. This receptor carries the CDR3 CASSLVQFYEQYF. The sequence in DNA is TGTGCCAGCAGCTTGGTTCAGTTCTACGAGCAGTACTTC.